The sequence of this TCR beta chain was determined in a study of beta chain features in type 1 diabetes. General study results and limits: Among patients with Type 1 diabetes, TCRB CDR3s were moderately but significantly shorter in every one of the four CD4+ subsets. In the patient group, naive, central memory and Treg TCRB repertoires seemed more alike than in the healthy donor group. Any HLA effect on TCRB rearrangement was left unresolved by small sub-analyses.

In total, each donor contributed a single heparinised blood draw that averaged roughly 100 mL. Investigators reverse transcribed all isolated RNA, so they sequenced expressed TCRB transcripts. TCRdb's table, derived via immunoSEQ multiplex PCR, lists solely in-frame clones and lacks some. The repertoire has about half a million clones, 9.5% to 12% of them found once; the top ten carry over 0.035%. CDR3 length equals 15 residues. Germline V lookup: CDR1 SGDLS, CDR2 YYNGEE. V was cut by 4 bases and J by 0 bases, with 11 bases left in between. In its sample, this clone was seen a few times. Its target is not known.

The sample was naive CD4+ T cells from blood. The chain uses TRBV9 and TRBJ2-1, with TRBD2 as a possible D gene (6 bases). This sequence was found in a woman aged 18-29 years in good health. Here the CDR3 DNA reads TGTGCCAGCAGCTCAGCGGGTAGCTCCTACAATGAGCAGTTCTTC. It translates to CASSSAGSSYNEQFF.